The next 29 T cell receptor beta chains were all read from a single sample in a study of T cell repertoires in cytomegalovirus infection. From the reads, TCRdb called clonotypes with MiXCR, one entry per CDR3 protein. The sample includes 300,000 or so distinct CDR3 sequences, roughly a quarter seen only once; the top ten take approximately 15%. Source material: PBMCs. The source of these receptors is a human donor in good health (CMV status not recorded). Some clones in this sample may be carry-over from other donors' samples.

This clonotype occurred many times. The chain recombines TRBV7-2 with TRBJ2-5; 9 bases map to TRBD2. Unmatched junction bases numbered 0, after V lost 2 bases and J lost 2 bases. CDR1 and CDR2 from the germline V gene are SGHTA and FQGNSA. The CDR3 length is 14 residues. CDR3 in amino acids: CASSLLAGQETQYF. The CDR3 nucleotides read TGTGCCAGCAGCTTACTAGCGGGGCAAGAGACCCAGTACTTC.

This clonotype turned up a few times. The chain combines TRBV11-2 with TRBJ1-1; D gene uncertain. Germline V gene data show CDR1 as SGHAT and CDR2 as FQNNGV. V was shortened by 1 base and J by 11 bases, with 17 bases between the two germline ends. This CDR3 is built from 14 residues. CDR3 protein: CASSLGPGYGSAFF. The CDR3 region has the DNA TGTGCCAGCAGCTTAGGCCCAGGCTACGGTTCCGCTTTCTTT.

This chain connects TRBV19 to TRBJ2-7, with D possibly matching TRBD1 (6 bases). Germline values: CDR1 LNHDA, CDR2 SQIVND (reference sequence). The ends were cut back, 3 bases at V and 6 bases at J, with 18 bases in the middle. The CDR3 contains 15 residues. The CDR3: CASSIGQFRRGEQYF. The CDR3 DNA reads TGTGCCAGTAGTATTGGACAGTTCCGCCGCGGCGAGCAGTACTTC.

This chain uses TRBV18 with TRBJ2-7; a possible D gene is TRBD1 (6 bases). This CDR3 spans 13 amino acids. Germline CDR1 KGHSH, CDR2 LQKENI. V dropped 3 bases and J dropped 7 bases, with 13 bases sitting between them. The CDR3 here is CASSPRTEGEQYF. The CDR3 bases are TGTGCCAGCTCACCTCGGACAGAAGGGGAGCAGTACTTC. Drawing the rest from reference TRBV18 and TRBJ2-7, the complete variable domain is NAGVMQNPRHLVRRRGQEARLRCSPMKGHSHVYWYRQLPEEGLKFMVYLQKENIIDESGMPKERFSAEFPKEGPSILRIQQVVRGDSAAYFCASSPRTEGEQYFGPGTRLTVT.

CDR3 protein: CASSVSPEVEQYF. The CDR3, as DNA: TGTGCCAGCAGCGTAAGCCCCGAAGTCGAGCAGTACTTC. J is TRBJ2-7 and V is TRBV11-2; no reliable D call. V was shortened by 5 bases and J by 6 bases, with 14 bases between the two germline ends. Looked up from germline, CDR1 is SGHAT and CDR2 is FQNNGV. The CDR3 is 13 amino acids.

V usage is TRBV5-1 and J usage is TRBJ1-5; D is possibly TRBD1 (5 bases). There are 15 residues in the CDR3. Germline CDR1 reads SGHRS; CDR2 reads YFSETQ. V dropped 0 bases and J dropped 5 bases, with 12 bases sitting between them. This chain's CDR3 is CASSLVPGRDQPQHF. The CDR3 DNA reads TGCGCCAGCAGCTTGGTTCCAGGGAGGGATCAGCCCCAGCATTTT.

In this sample, this clonotype turned up many times. The chain recombines TRBV24-1 with TRBJ2-2; 7 bases are shared with TRBD1. The CDR3 extends over 13 amino acids. CDR1 and CDR2 (germline): KGHDR, SFDVKD. Trimming at V came to 10 bases and at J to 5 bases, leaving 6 bases not matched to a gene. The CDR3 DNA reads TGTGCCACGAGGGGGCTGCGGACCGGGGAGCTGTTTTTT. This codes for CATRGLRTGELFF.

The chain recombines TRBV2 with TRBJ1-6; 9 bases are shared with TRBD1. Germline-derived CDR1 and CDR2 are SNHLY and FYNNEI. Trimming at V came to 4 bases and at J to 8 bases, leaving 6 bases not matched to a gene. The CDR3 sequence is 15 residues long. CDR3 bases: TGTGCCAGCAGTGGACCTCGACAGGGGGATTCACCCCTCCACTTT. This encodes CASSGPRQGDSPLHF.

This clonotype was seen ten or more times. In DNA form, the CDR3 reads TGTGCCAGCAGTTTACTCGGGACAGGCTCCTACGAGCAGTACTTC. Its translation is CASSLLGTGSYEQYF. The J gene is TRBJ2-7, the V gene TRBV6-2 or TRBV6-3, with 8 positions matching TRBD1. This CDR3 is 15 amino acids long. CDR1 is MNHEY, CDR2 SVGEGT, per germline. Trimming at V came to 4 bases and at J to 0 bases, leaving 5 bases not matched to a gene.

This clonotype was seen more than once but under ten times. This rearrangement joins TRBV12-3 or TRBV12-4 to TRBJ2-7; maybe TRBD1 (5 bases). Trimming removed 1 base from V and 6 bases from J, with 13 bases in between. The length of the CDR3 is 14 residues. The CDR3 is CASSLVGRAGEQYF. The CDR3 nucleotides are TGTGCCAGCAGTTTAGTCGGCAGGGCAGGCGAGCAGTACTTC.

Ten or more counts support this clonotype. The V call is TRBV7-2, the J call TRBJ2-3; TRBD2 agrees at 15 bases. The germline V gene has CDR1 SGHTA and CDR2 FQGNSA. V lost 3 bases and J lost 6; bases outside the gene matches: 7. The CDR3 totals 17 residues. The CDR3 nucleotides are TGTGCCAGCAGCTTTGGGACTAGCGGGAGGCCCCGCGATACGCAGTATTTT. Its translation: CASSFGTSGRPRDTQYF.

This chain connects TRBV20-1 to TRBJ1-5; possibly TRBD1 for D (5 bases). The CDR3 is 14 residues long. Between the trimmed V and J ends, which lost 2 bases and 6 bases, there was a span of 14 bases. The germline V gene has CDR1 DFQATT and CDR2 SNEGSKA (reference sequence). The CDR3 DNA sequence: TGCAGTGCTAGAATAGGGACCCGGGGTCAGCCCCAGCATTTT. This translates into CSARIGTRGQPQHF.

This clonotype was observed a handful of times. The genes are TRBV20-1 and TRBJ2-3; a possible D gene is TRBD2 (6 bases). Trimming took 0 bases from V and 2 from J, leaving 21 bases between them. This CDR3 spans 18 amino acids. Germline V gives CDR1 DFQATT, CDR2 SNEGSKA (reference sequence). The CDR3 sequence: CSARDRPGSSGVTDTQYF. The CDR3, as DNA: TGCAGTGCTAGAGATCGCCCTGGGAGTAGCGGAGTCACAGATACGCAGTATTTT.

This clonotype was counted ten times or more. This chain connects TRBV7-2 to TRBJ2-3; the match to TRBD2 covers 8 bases. The germline gives CDR1 SGHTA, CDR2 FQGNSA. The CDR3 loop spans 14 amino acids. Trimming at V came to 1 base and at J to 6 bases, leaving 3 bases not matched to a gene. The CDR3 loop reads CASSLELADDTQYF. CDR3 in DNA: TGTGCCAGCAGCTTAGAACTAGCGGACGATACGCAGTATTTT.

This clonotype was recorded at least ten times. The genes are TRBV7-2 and TRBJ1-2, with D uncertain. Looked up from germline, CDR1 is SGHTA and CDR2 is FQGNSA. Trimming stripped 1 base from V and 5 bases from J, with 17 bases between. The CDR3 consists of 16 residues. CDR3 sequence: CASSLGFSLASYGYTF. The DNA for the CDR3 is TGTGCCAGCAGCTTAGGGTTCTCACTTGCCTCTTATGGCTACACCTTC.

In this sample, this clonotype turned up a few times. V gene TRBV7-9 combines with J gene TRBJ2-5; 8 positions match TRBD2. CDR3 size: 16 residues. Unmatched junction bases numbered 10, after V lost 5 bases and J lost 2 bases. Germline loops: CDR1 SEHNR, CDR2 FQNEAQ (reference sequence). This CDR3 reads CASSARTSRRQETQYF. CDR3 DNA: TGTGCCAGCAGCGCTCGGACTAGCCGGAGGCAAGAGACCCAGTACTTC.

This clonotype was picked up many times. This chain connects TRBV20-1 to TRBJ2-7; TRBD1 is a possible D gene (6 bases). Germline loops: CDR1 DFQATT, CDR2 SNEGSKA (reference sequence). V shed 4 bases and J shed 2 bases, with 21 bases lying between them. CDR3 length: 16 amino acids. The CDR3 region has the DNA TGCAGTGCTACCTCCCAGGGGACCACAGGCCCCTACGAGCAGTACTTC. Translation: CSATSQGTTGPYEQYF.

The chain is built from TRBV28 and TRBJ1-5; 9 bases agree with TRBD1. CDR3 size: 16 residues. Germline CDR1 is MDHEN and CDR2 is SYDVKM. J was trimmed by 0 bases and V by 6 bases; bases with no gene match: 6. CDR3 nucleotide sequence: TGTGCCAGCAGATTACGGACAGGGGCTAGCAATCAGCCCCAGCATTTT. Its protein product is CASRLRTGASNQPQHF.

This rearrangement joins TRBV20-1 to TRBJ1-3, with 7 nucleotides matching TRBD1. This CDR3 is 16 amino acids long. Germline loops: CDR1 DFQATT, CDR2 SNEGSKA (reference sequence). The J segment lost 2 bases and the V segment lost 0 bases, leaving 7 bases of the junction unmatched. CDR3 coding DNA: TGCAGTGCTAGAGACCATCACGGGACAGCTGGAAACACCATATATTTT. It specifies CSARDHHGTAGNTIYF.

This clonotype turned up a few times. The CDR3 nucleotides read TGTGCCAGCAGCCAAGCGACTAGCGGGACACGTAGTGAGCAGTTCTTC. As protein: CASSQATSGTRSEQFF. The chain employs TRBV4-2 and TRBJ2-1; 11 nucleotides line up with TRBD2. CDR1 is LGHNA, CDR2 YNFKEQ, per germline. The CDR3 is 16 residues long. V shed 1 base and J 9 bases; nucleotides not matched to a gene: 8.

The chain links TRBV23-1 to TRBJ1-1; D possibly corresponds to TRBD1 (6 bases). TRBV23-1 is given ORF status, its function remaining uncertain. The CDR3 is 18 residues long. Deletions cut 2 bases from V and 1 base from J, with 20 bases between. DNA for the CDR3: TGCGCCAGCAGTCAACCCCCTTCAGGGGTTGTTGAGAACACTGAAGCTTTCTTT. Translation: CASSQPPSGVVENTEAFF.

This clonotype occurred many times. The V and J genes are TRBV7-2 and TRBJ2-5, with D perhaps TRBD1 or TRBD2 (7 bases each). Germline CDR1 reads SGHTA; CDR2 reads FQGNSA. V was pared by 7 bases and J by 1 base, with 19 bases between. This CDR3 comprises 16 residues. CDR3 nucleotide sequence: TGTGCCAGCAACCAGGGGGGGGCGCTCAGCCAAGAGACCCAGTACTTC. Its protein product is CASNQGGALSQETQYF. Full variable domain (rest looked up from reference TRBV7-2 and TRBJ2-5): GAGVSQSPSNKVTEKGKDVELRCDPISGHTALYWYRQSLGQGLEFLIYFQGNSAPDKSGLPSDRFSAERTGGSVSTLTIQRTQQEDSAVYLCASNQGGALSQETQYFGPGTRLLVL.

This chain links TRBV19 with TRBJ2-7; no reliable D call. V lost 3 bases and J lost 4, with 16 bases in between. CDR1 is LNHDA, CDR2 SQIVND, per germline (reference sequence). The CDR3 runs 15 residues. In DNA form, the CDR3 reads TGTGCCAGTAGTATGACGGCTTCTTTCGTATACGAGCAGTACTTC. Its protein is CASSMTASFVYEQYF.

This clonotype was found many times. The chain employs TRBV7-6 and TRBJ1-3; D is uncertain. The CDR3 is 14 residues long. The germline V and J ends were trimmed by 1 base and 2 bases, with 6 bases remaining between them. Germline values: CDR1 SGHVS, CDR2 FNYEAQ. The CDR3 nucleotides are TGTGCCAGCAGCTTAGGGTTACCTGGAAACACCATATATTTT. Encoded protein: CASSLGLPGNTIYF.

There are a few counts of this clonotype. The rearrangement links TRBV28 to TRBJ1-1; D is unresolved. Germline CDR1 and CDR2: MDHEN and SYDVKM. V lost 7 bases and J 0 bases, leaving 12 bases between the germline ends. This CDR3 comprises 14 residues. For the CDR3, the DNA is TGTGCCAGCATCCAGGACCCCATGAACACTGAAGCTTTCTTT. Translated: CASIQDPMNTEAFF. Filled out from reference TRBV28 and TRBJ1-1, the complete variable domain reads DVKVTQSSRYLVKRTGEKVFLECVQDMDHENMFWYRQDPGLGLRLIYFSYDVKMKEKGDIPEGYSVSREKKERFSLILESASTNQTSMYLCASIQDPMNTEAFFGQGTRLTVV.

The genes are TRBV20-1 and TRBJ1-1; a weak D match, TRBD1 (6 bases). This CDR3 is built from 14 residues. V was trimmed by 4 bases and J by 3 bases, leaving 15 bases between them. In germline, CDR1 is DFQATT, CDR2 SNEGSKA (reference sequence). In DNA, the CDR3 is TGCAGTGCTACCCCCCCGACAGGAGACACTGAAGCTTTCTTT. This translates into CSATPPTGDTEAFF.

This clonotype was seen ten or more times. The chain has TRBV18 and TRBJ2-2; no firm D call. Germline V gives CDR1 KGHSH, CDR2 LQKENI. The CDR3 is 16 residues long. The V end lost 0 bases, the J end lost 0 bases, and 8 bases lay between the germline ends. The CDR3 DNA follows: TGTGCCAGCTCACCACCGAGTCGACCGAACACCGGGGAGCTGTTTTTT. It codes for CASSPPSRPNTGELFF. The whole variable domain, filled in from reference TRBV18 and TRBJ2-2, reads NAGVMQNPRHLVRRRGQEARLRCSPMKGHSHVYWYRQLPEEGLKFMVYLQKENIIDESGMPKERFSAEFPKEGPSILRIQQVVRGDSAAYFCASSPPSRPNTGELFFGEGSRLTVL.

The chain combines TRBV6-4 with TRBJ2-3; D ambiguous. Between the trimmed V and J ends, which lost 2 bases and 2 bases, there was a span of 5 bases. This CDR3 spans 13 amino acids. Germline V lookup: CDR1 MRHNA, CDR2 SNTAGT. The CDR3: CASSDRATDTQYF. The CDR3 DNA sequence: TGTGCCAGCAGTGACAGGGCCACAGATACGCAGTATTTT.

This clonotype was detected ten times or more. The CDR3 nucleotides are TGTGCCAGCAGCTTATATAGCGGGATGAACACCGGGGAGCTGTTTTTT. Protein product: CASSLYSGMNTGELFF. This chain links TRBV7-2 with TRBJ2-2; 8 nucleotides agree with TRBD2. The CDR3 is 16 residues long. The V gene's germline CDR1 is SGHTA and CDR2 FQGNSA. V shed 2 bases and J 1 base; nucleotides not matched to a gene: 3.